Reported below is one TCR beta chain. Original processing methods: Nucleated cell counts were estimated from reference gene primer amplification. The method was immunoSEQ multiplex PCR; TCRdb's version includes in-frame clones alone and lacks a portion of them. V, J and clone size are taken as reported in that table, and D and trimming were inferred from the DNA itself. The table shows roughly 200,000 clones, with approximately 81% occurring only once. V dropped 0 bases and J dropped 7 bases, with 10 bases sitting between them. The CDR3 length is 14 residues. Germline V lookup: CDR1 SGDLS, CDR2 YYNGEE. The data stem from a study of blood T cell repertoires in COVID-19. Study as a whole: The United States, Italy and Spain provided the acute and convalescent COVID-19 samples. The cDNA or gDNA used as material had been derived from T cells, B-cell-depleted T cells, or PBMCs.

This sequence was found in a woman at least 80 years old with active or convalescent COVID-19. Sequenced sample: peripheral blood. The gene calls are TRBV9 and TRBJ2-2; perhaps TRBD2 as D (6 bases). The CDR3 nucleotides are TGTGCCAGCAGCGTAGCTAGCGCTGGCGGGGAGCTGTTTTTT. This gives the protein CASSVASAGGELFF. The full variable domain, completed using reference TRBV9 and TRBJ2-2, is DSGVTQTPKHLITATGQRVTLRCSPRSGDLSVYWYQQSLDQGLQFLIQYYNGEERAKGNILERFSAQQFPDLHSELNLSSLELGDSALYFCASSVASAGGELFFGEGSRLTVL.